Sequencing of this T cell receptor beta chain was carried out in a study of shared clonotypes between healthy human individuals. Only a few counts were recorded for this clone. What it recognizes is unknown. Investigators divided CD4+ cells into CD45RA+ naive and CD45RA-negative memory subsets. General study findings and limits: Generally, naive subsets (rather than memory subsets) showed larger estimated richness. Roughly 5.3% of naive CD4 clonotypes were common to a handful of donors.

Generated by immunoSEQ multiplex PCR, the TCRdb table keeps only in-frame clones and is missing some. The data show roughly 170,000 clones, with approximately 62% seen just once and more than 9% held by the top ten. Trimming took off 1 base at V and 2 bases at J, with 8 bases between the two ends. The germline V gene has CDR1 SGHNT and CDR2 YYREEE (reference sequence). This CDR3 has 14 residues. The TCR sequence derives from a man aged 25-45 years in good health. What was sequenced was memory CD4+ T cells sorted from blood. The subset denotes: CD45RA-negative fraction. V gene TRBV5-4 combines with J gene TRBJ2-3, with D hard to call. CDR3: CASSLHYNTDTQYF. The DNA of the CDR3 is TGTGCCAGCAGCTTGCACTACAACACAGATACGCAGTATTTT.